Each of the 16 T cell receptor beta chains below was sequenced from the same sample in a study of T cell repertoires in cytomegalovirus infection. TCRdb reprocessed the reads via MiXCR and lists one record per CDR3 protein. The sample lists approximately 990,000 distinct CDR3 sequences, around 32% seen once, with roughly 12% in the top ten. For these TCRs, the target antigens are not known. The sample consisted of cultured CD8+ T cells from PBMCs, taken from culture after CMV antigen stimulation. Every receptor here comes from a human donor in good health (CMV status not recorded). Some clones in this sample may be carry-over from other donors' samples.

This clonotype showed up just a few times. This rearrangement joins TRBV7-9 to TRBJ1-2; TRBD1 aligns across 11 bases. The germline CDR1 and CDR2 sequences are SEHNR and FQNEAQ (reference sequence). V was pared by 4 bases and J by 4 bases, with 5 bases of the junction left unmatched. The CDR3 consists of 15 residues. The CDR3 region is CASSSGQGAIYGYTF. The CDR3 bases are TGTGCCAGCAGCTCAGGACAGGGGGCTATCTATGGCTACACCTTC.

Many counts were recorded for this clonotype. This chain joins TRBV7-6 and TRBJ1-5, with 9 bases lining up with TRBD1. The CDR3 has 13 residues. Germline CDR1 and CDR2: SGHVS and FNYEAQ. Unmatched junction bases numbered 3, after V lost 3 bases and J lost 9 bases. The CDR3 DNA is TGTGCCAGCAGCTTGGGACAGGGTAGGCCCCAGCATTTT. It is translated as CASSLGQGRPQHF.

The chain links TRBV12-3 or TRBV12-4 to TRBJ2-6, with TRBD2 matching over 8 bases. V shed 7 bases and J 0 bases; nucleotides not matched to a gene: 8. There are 17 residues in the CDR3. The CDR3 nucleotides are TGTGCCAGCAATAGAGCGGGGGATAGCTCTGGGGCCAACGTCCTGACTTTC. Translating it yields CASNRAGDSSGANVLTF.

This clonotype was recorded a few times. The gene calls are TRBV7-6 and TRBJ1-2; possible D gene TRBD1, 5 bases. The V end lost 5 bases, the J end lost 0 bases, and 10 bases lay between the germline ends. This CDR3 contains 14 residues. The germline V gene has CDR1 SGHVS and CDR2 FNYEAQ. The CDR3 bases are TGTGCCAGCAGCCCAGGGAAAGCTAACTATGGCTACACCTTC. Amino acids: CASSPGKANYGYTF.

Comments on this clonotype: The germline gene is not matched at one end of the junction; a read error may be the cause. The chain employs TRBV9 and TRBJ1-1; D remains ambiguous. The germline gives CDR1 SGDLS, CDR2 YYNGEE. The CDR3 has 13 residues. CDR3: CTSSVGKNTEAFF. For the CDR3, the DNA is TGTACCAGCAGCGTTGGCAAGAACACTGAAGCTTTCTTT.

The chain combines TRBV6-5 with TRBJ1-4; D is possibly TRBD1 (5 bases). The CDR3 spans 15 residues. V lost 2 bases and J 8 bases, leaving 15 bases between the germline ends. The V gene's germline CDR1 is MNHEY and CDR2 SVGAGI. The chain's CDR3 is CASSYRAGLQEKLFF. In DNA form, the CDR3 reads TGTGCCAGCAGTTACCGGGCAGGGTTGCAGGAAAAACTGTTTTTT.

This chain connects TRBV4-2 to TRBJ1-1; TRBD1 matches 7 bases. The germline gives CDR1 LGHNA, CDR2 YNFKEQ. The CDR3 loop spans 19 amino acids. J gave up 0 bases and V 1 base, and 14 bases lay outside the gene matches. The CDR3 here is CASSQGYQGRQGMNTEAFF. CDR3 bases: TGTGCCAGCAGCCAAGGGTACCAGGGTCGACAGGGAATGAACACTGAAGCTTTCTTT.

V and J are TRBV27 and TRBJ2-3, with 9 bases fitting TRBD1. After removal of 6 bases from V and 5 bases from J, the junction contained 6 bases not matched to a gene. Germline CDR1 reads MNHEY; CDR2 reads SMNVEV (reference sequence). The CDR3 loop spans 14 amino acids. CDR3 bases: TGTGCCAGCAGGGGACAGGGTTTCGAAGATACGCAGTATTTT. Its translation is CASRGQGFEDTQYF.

The chain links TRBV27 to TRBJ2-3; 14 bases are a match to TRBD2. The germline V gene encodes CDR1 MNHEY and CDR2 SMNVEV (reference sequence). The CDR3 is 20 residues long. V lost 5 bases to trimming and J lost 0 bases; unmatched junction nucleotides: 13. The CDR3 loop reads CASSTVPGLAGVLSTDTQYF. The CDR3 DNA follows: TGTGCCAGCAGTACAGTACCGGGACTAGCGGGGGTTTTAAGCACAGATACGCAGTATTTT.

The rearrangement uses TRBV5-5 and TRBJ1-5; 10 nucleotides align to TRBD1. The V segment lost 5 bases and the J segment 4 bases; nucleotides outside the gene matches: 3. The CDR3 runs to 14 residues. Per germline, CDR1 SGHKS and CDR2 YYEKEE (reference sequence). The CDR3 DNA sequence: TGTGCCAGCAGGACAGGGGGCGAAAATCAGCCCCAGCATTTT. Translation gives CASRTGGENQPQHF.

V is TRBV7-9 and J is TRBJ2-7, with TRBD1 matching 9 bases. The CDR3 has 19 residues. Germline V lookup: CDR1 SEHNR, CDR2 FQNEAQ (reference sequence). The V segment lost 4 bases and the J segment 3 bases; nucleotides outside the gene matches: 19. CDR3 sequence (DNA): TGTGCCAGCAGCTCGCTCCGGGACAGGGCAAACCTCTTGAACTACGAGCAGTACTTC. This gives the protein CASSSLRDRANLLNYEQYF.

This clonotype appeared a few times. This chain uses TRBV7-9 with TRBJ1-5; a possible D gene is TRBD1 (6 bases). Deletions cut 1 base from V and 3 bases from J, with 16 bases between. The germline V gene has CDR1 SEHNR and CDR2 FQNEAQ (reference sequence). The CDR3 loop spans 17 amino acids. The CDR3 nucleotides read TGTGCCAGCAGCTTAGACGGTGGCAGGGGATTCAATCAGCCCCAGCATTTT. Translation gives CASSLDGGRGFNQPQHF. Together with reference TRBV7-9 and TRBJ1-5, the CDR3 gives the full variable domain: DTGVSQNPRHKITKRGQNVTFRCDPISEHNRLYWYRQTLGQGPEFLTYFQNEAQLEKSRLLSDRFSAERPKGSFSTLEIQRTEQGDSAMYLCASSLDGGRGFNQPQHFGDGTRLSIL.

Ten or more counts support this clonotype. The V gene is TRBV7-6, the J gene TRBJ2-3; D call uncertain. V shed 5 bases and J shed 0 bases, with 12 bases lying between them. This CDR3 comprises 15 residues. Per germline, CDR1 SGHVS and CDR2 FNYEAQ. The CDR3 region has the DNA TGTGCCAGCAGCCCAATGCCGGGTAGCACAGATACGCAGTATTTT. This translates into CASSPMPGSTDTQYF.

There are a few counts of this clonotype. This chain links TRBV6-5 with TRBJ2-1, with 7 bases fitting TRBD2. CDR1 is MNHEY and CDR2 is SVGAGI in the germline V gene. The CDR3 is 14 residues long. V shed 5 bases and J 3 bases; nucleotides not matched to a gene: 4. The CDR3 DNA sequence: TGTGCCAGCAGTCCCGGGACTAACTACAATGAGCAGTTCTTC. Translating it yields CASSPGTNYNEQFF.

V gene TRBV7-6 combines with J gene TRBJ1-6, with 9 bases aligning to TRBD1. J lost 7 bases, V lost 5 bases, and 9 bases had no gene match. The CDR3 runs to 16 residues. Germline CDR1 SGHVS, CDR2 FNYEAQ. CDR3: CASSLEQTGGNSPLHF. The CDR3 nucleotides read TGTGCCAGCAGCCTAGAGCAGACAGGGGGAAATTCACCCCTCCACTTT. The full variable domain, its missing parts supplied by reference TRBV7-6 and TRBJ1-6, is GAGVSQSPRYKVTKRGQDVALRCDPISGHVSLYWYRQALGQGPEFLTYFNYEAQQDKSGLPNDRFSAERPEGSISTLTIQRTEQRDSAMYRCASSLEQTGGNSPLHFGNGTRLTVT.

The J gene is TRBJ1-1, the V gene TRBV27, with D perhaps TRBD1 (5 bases). Germline V gene data show CDR1 as MNHEY and CDR2 as SMNVEV (reference sequence). V lost 0 bases and J 5 bases, leaving 10 bases between the germline ends. This CDR3 is 14 amino acids long. The DNA for the CDR3 is TGTGCCAGCAGTTTATCTGGGGGTAAGACTGAAGCTTTCTTT. It encodes CASSLSGGKTEAFF.